The rows below give T cell receptor beta chains drawn from one sample of a study of cytomegalovirus exposure and HLA in healthy donors. Repertoires were generated with immunoSEQ multiplex PCR, while TCRdb's copy carries only in-frame clones and drops some. This table holds approximately 160,000 clones, roughly nine tenths found once. Sequenced sample: PBMCs. Every receptor here comes from a young woman in good health and CMV-seropositive. Both conserved end residues are trimmed from each CDR3. Fields, in order: clone size, V gene, CDR3 protein. A row's size may be missing; if present it is once, few, many or a size class.

>once|TRBV23-1
ASSQWGQDTEAF
>-|TRBV27
ASTTSAVGFHEQY
>many|TRBV2
ASSEAGVGGYT
>-|TRBV18
ASSPPGQGDNQPQH
>-|TRBV13
ASSPTGGNTEAF
>-|TRBV9
ASTSSGLTGNTIY
>-|TRBV29-1
SVVAGGEKLF
>-|TRBV7-8
ASSLFGNQPQH
>-|TRBV29-1
SVEGREGRYEQY
>-|TRBV2
ASSPGYLEAF
>-|TRBV15
ATLAGGTDTQY
>-|TRBV7-2
ASSFRLADTQY
>-|TRBV11-3
ASSLQTGGDYGYT
>few|TRBV7-8
ASSLELAGVQY
>-|TRBV4-3
ASSHLGDEQY
>-|TRBV5-4
ASSLRLPGTGELF
>-|TRBV7-2
ASSLERWNTEAF
>-|TRBV28
ARRDSLNYGYT
>-|TRBV7-7
ASVLESGSPADTQY
>once|TRBV4-1
ASSGRDRGIYGYT
>-|TRBV6-5
ASSLRQVYNEQF
>-|TRBV14
ASSPTSGRTSYEQY